Included here is one TCR beta chain sequence, with context. Its antigen is undetermined. The CDR3 totals 15 residues. The V and J ends lost 0 bases and 5 bases, in that order; junction bases with no gene match: 4. Germline V gives CDR1 KGHSH, CDR2 LQKENI. This record comes from a study of cytomegalovirus exposure and HLA in healthy donors. The PCR was carried out with 60 Vbeta primers and 13 Jbeta primers. Original processing notes: An analysis performed later counted about 80 million unique TCR beta chains (roughly 11 million of them shared). Assay used: immunoSEQ multiplex PCR; TCRdb lists only in-frame clones, some missing. V and J calls and clone size are given by that table; D and trimming were obtained from the DNA. The sample includes around 100,000 clones, roughly three fifths of them seen just once. Study-wide points: A later analysis showed that HLA-associated TCR beta chains had undergone more clonal expansion than equally common others.

Among the donors, all were healthy bone marrow donors. The chain uses TRBV18 and TRBJ2-5; 9 bases are shared with TRBD2. The TCR sequence derives from a man aged 25 to 45 in good health and CMV-seropositive. Material for sequencing was PBMCs. Here the CDR3 DNA reads TGTGCCAGCTCACCACCGGGACTAGCTGCGGAGACCCAGTACTTC. Translating it yields CASSPPGLAAETQYF.